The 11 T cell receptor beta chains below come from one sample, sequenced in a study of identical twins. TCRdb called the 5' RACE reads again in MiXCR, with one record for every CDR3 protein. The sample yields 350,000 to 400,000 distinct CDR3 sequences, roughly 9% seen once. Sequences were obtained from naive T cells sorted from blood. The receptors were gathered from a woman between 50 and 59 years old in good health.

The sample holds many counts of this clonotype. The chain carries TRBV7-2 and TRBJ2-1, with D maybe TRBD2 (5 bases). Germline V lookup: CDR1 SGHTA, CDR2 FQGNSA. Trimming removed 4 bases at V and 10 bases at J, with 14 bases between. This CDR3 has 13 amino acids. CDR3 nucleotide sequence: TGTGCCAGCAGCTCCTTGACTGGACTCGAGCAGTTCTTC. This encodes CASSSLTGLEQFF.

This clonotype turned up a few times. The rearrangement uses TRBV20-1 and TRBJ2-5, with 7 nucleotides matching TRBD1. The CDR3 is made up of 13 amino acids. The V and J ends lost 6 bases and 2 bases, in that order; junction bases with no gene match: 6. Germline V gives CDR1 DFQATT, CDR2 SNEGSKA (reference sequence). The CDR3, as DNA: TGCAGTGCGCTTGGGACAGAACAAGAGACCCAGTACTTC. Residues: CSALGTEQETQYF.

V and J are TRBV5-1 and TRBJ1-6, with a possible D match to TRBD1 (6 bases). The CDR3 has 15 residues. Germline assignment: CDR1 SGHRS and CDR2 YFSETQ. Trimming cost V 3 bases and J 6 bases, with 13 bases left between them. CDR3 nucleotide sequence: TGCGCCAGCAGCTGGGAATTCAGGGGTAATTCACCCCTCCACTTT. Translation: CASSWEFRGNSPLHF.

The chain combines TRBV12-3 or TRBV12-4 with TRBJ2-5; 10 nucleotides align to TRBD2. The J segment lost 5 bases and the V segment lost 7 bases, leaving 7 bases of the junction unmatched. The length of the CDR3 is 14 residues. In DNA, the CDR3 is TGTGCCAGCAAAGTCGGGACTAGCGTTGAGACCCAGTACTTC. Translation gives CASKVGTSVETQYF.

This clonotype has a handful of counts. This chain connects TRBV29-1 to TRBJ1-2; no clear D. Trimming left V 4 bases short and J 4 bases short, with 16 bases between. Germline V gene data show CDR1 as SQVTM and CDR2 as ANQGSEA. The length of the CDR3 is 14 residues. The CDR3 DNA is TGCAGCGTTGGTAGCCCCTTAAAGCTCTATGGCTACACCTTC. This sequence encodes CSVGSPLKLYGYTF.

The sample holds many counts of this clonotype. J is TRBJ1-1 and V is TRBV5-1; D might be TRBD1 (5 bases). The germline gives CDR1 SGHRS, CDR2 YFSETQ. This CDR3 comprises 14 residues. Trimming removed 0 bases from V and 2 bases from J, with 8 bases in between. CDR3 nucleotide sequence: TGCGCCAGCAGCTTGGACAGGATAAACACTGAAGCTTTCTTT. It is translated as CASSLDRINTEAFF.

The CDR3 nucleotides are TGTGCCAGCAGCTTAGGAGGGGTCTACGAGCAGTACGTC. Encoded protein: CASSLGGVYEQYV. The J gene is TRBJ2-7, the V gene TRBV7-2; D may match TRBD1 or TRBD2 (5 bases each). Trimming took 1 base from V and 3 from J, leaving 7 bases between them. CDR3 length: 13 amino acids. Germline-derived CDR1 and CDR2 are SGHTA and FQGNSA.

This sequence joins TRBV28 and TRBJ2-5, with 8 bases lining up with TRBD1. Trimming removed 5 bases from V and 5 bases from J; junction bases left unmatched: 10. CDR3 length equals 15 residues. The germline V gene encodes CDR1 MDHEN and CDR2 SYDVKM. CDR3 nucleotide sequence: TGTGCCAGCAGTACGGACAGGGTAGGGATGGAGACCCAGTACTTC. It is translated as CASSTDRVGMETQYF.

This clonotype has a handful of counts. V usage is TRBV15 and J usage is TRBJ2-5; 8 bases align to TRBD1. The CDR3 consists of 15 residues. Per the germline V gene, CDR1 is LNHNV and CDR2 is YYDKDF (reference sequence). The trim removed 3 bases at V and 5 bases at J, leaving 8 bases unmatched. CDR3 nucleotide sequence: TGTGCCACCAGCAGGTACCAGGGGGCTTTGGAGACCCAGTACTTC. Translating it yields CATSRYQGALETQYF.

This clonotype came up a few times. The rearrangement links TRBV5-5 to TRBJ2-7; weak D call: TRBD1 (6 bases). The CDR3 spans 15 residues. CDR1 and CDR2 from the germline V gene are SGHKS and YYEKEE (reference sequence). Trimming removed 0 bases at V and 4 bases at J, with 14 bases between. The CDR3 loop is CASSLAGTGLYEQYF. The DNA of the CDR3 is TGTGCCAGCAGCTTGGCCGGTACAGGGTTGTACGAGCAGTACTTC.

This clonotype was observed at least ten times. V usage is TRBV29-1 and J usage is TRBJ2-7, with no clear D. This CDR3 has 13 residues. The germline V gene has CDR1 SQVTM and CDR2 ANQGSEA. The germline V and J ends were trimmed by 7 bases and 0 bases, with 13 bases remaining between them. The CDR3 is CSARAKISYEQYF. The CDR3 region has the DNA TGCAGCGCCCGGGCGAAGATCTCCTACGAGCAGTACTTC.